These 13 T cell receptor beta chains share one sample of origin, sequenced in a study of vaccination and CD4 T cells after COVID-19. The antigens for these receptors are not known. The treatment: approximately nine-day PBMC culture with coronavirus spike peptide pools or control peptides (ViraFEST assay). Sequenced with the Oncomine TCR Beta short-read assay was DNA taken from cultured CD4+ T cells. Using its own MiXCR run on the PCR reads, TCRdb lists one record per CDR3 protein. The table includes under 11,000 distinct CDR3 sequences, around 40% detected once. Sequencing used CD4+ T cells from blood, cultured in vitro. The receptors shown here come from a human donor who had recovered from COVID-19.

In this sample, this clonotype turned up a few times. The chain employs TRBV7-2 and TRBJ2-7, with D possibly TRBD1 on 5 matching bases. CDR3 length: 13 amino acids. CDR1 is SGHTA, CDR2 FQGNSA, per germline. Trimming cost V 5 bases and J 5 bases, with 13 bases left between them. The CDR3 region is CASSLGQIDEQYF. DNA of the CDR3: TGTGCCAGCAGCCTAGGACAAATTGACGAGCAGTACTTC. Complete variable domain (other parts from reference TRBV7-2 and TRBJ2-7): GAGVSQSPSNKVTEKGKDVELRCDPISGHTALYWYRQSLGQGLEFLIYFQGNSAPDKSGLPSDRFSAERTGGSVSTLTIQRTQQEDSAVYLCASSLGQIDEQYFGPGTRLTVT.

V gene TRBV7-9 combines with J gene TRBJ1-1; D unclear. CDR1 SEHNR and CDR2 FQNEAQ come from the germline V gene (reference sequence). The CDR3 is 13 amino acids. V shed 4 bases and J shed 4 bases, with 10 bases lying between them. CDR3 in amino acids: CASSSRLGTEAFF. In nucleotides, the CDR3 is TGTGCCAGCAGCTCGAGGTTGGGCACTGAAGCTTTCTTT.

This clonotype qualifies as medium-sized. This sequence joins TRBV18 and TRBJ1-2; unclear D gene. V was trimmed by 6 bases and J by 3 bases, leaving 17 bases between them. CDR3 length equals 15 residues. Germline CDR1 and CDR2: KGHSH and LQKENI. The CDR3 region is CASSHYLSSDYGYTF. CDR3 in DNA: TGTGCCAGCTCCCATTACCTTAGTAGCGACTATGGCTACACCTTC.

This clonotype was observed a handful of times. The genes are TRBV7-2 and TRBJ2-5; D perhaps matches TRBD1 (6 bases). CDR1 is SGHTA and CDR2 is FQGNSA in the germline V gene. V was shortened by 0 bases and J by 4 bases, with 9 bases between the two germline ends. The CDR3 is 14 amino acids. The CDR3 bases are TGTGCCAGCAGCTTAGCCGGCAGGGGAGAGACCCAGTACTTC. The encoded protein is CASSLAGRGETQYF.

This rearrangement joins TRBV27 to TRBJ2-2; D remains unclear. CDR1 and CDR2 from the germline V gene are MNHEY and SMNVEV (reference sequence). The CDR3 contains 13 residues. The germline V and J ends were trimmed by 2 bases and 8 bases, with 9 bases remaining between them. CDR3 sequence reads: CASSLELFGELFF. The CDR3 coding sequence is TGTGCCAGCAGTTTAGAGTTGTTTGGGGAGCTGTTTTTT.

V and J are TRBV19 and TRBJ2-2; 9 bases match TRBD1. CDR3 size: 17 residues. CDR1 and CDR2 (germline): LNHDA, SQIVND (reference sequence). Trimming at V came to 4 bases and at J to 4 bases, leaving 10 bases not matched to a gene. The CDR3 bases are TGTGCCAGTAGTACCACAGGGGGCGCGAAGTTCACCGGGGAGCTGTTTTTT. Translation: CASSTTGGAKFTGELFF.

The chain uses TRBV7-6 and TRBJ1-6; no clear D. From germline, CDR1 is SGHVS and CDR2 FNYEAQ. V lost 6 bases to trimming and J lost 7 bases, with 7 bases between them. This CDR3 comprises 12 residues. This CDR3 is CASSTVNSPLHF. CDR3 bases: TGTGCCAGCAGTACGGTGAATTCACCCCTCCACTTT.

A few counts support this clonotype. V usage is TRBV15 and J usage is TRBJ1-6; D is perhaps TRBD1 (5 bases). V dropped 3 bases and J dropped 7 bases, with 10 bases sitting between them. CDR3 length: 14 amino acids. Germline V lookup: CDR1 LNHNV, CDR2 YYDKDF (reference sequence). CDR3 in amino acids: CATSSGGSNSPLHF. CDR3 in DNA: TGTGCCACCAGCAGTGGGGGTTCCAATTCACCCCTCCACTTT.

The chain carries TRBV6-1 and TRBJ2-2; 10 nucleotides match TRBD2. This CDR3 comprises 17 residues. Unmatched junction bases numbered 15, after V lost 7 bases and J lost 7 bases. From germline, CDR1 is MNHNS and CDR2 SASEGT. The CDR3 DNA follows: TGTGCCAGCATATTTAACGAGCGGGGGGGCCTGGGCGGGGAGCTGTTTTTT. Its translation is CASIFNERGGLGGELFF.

The chain uses TRBV28 and TRBJ2-7; no reliable D call. CDR1 is MDHEN and CDR2 is SYDVKM in the germline V gene. Trimming took off 5 bases at V and 5 bases at J, with 13 bases between the two ends. This CDR3 region has 13 residues. The CDR3 sequence: CASSPPNRHEQYF. Here the CDR3 DNA reads TGTGCCAGCAGTCCCCCGAACCGCCACGAGCAGTACTTC.

This chain uses TRBV12-3 or TRBV12-4 with TRBJ2-7, with a weak D call TRBD2 (6 bases). Trimming cost V 7 bases and J 3 bases, with 13 bases left between them. The CDR3 extends over 13 amino acids. Written as DNA, the CDR3 is TGTGCCAGCACCCCCGGGACTCACTACGAGCAGTACTTC. This codes for CASTPGTHYEQYF.

CDR3 loop: CAISESTGGTEAFF. The CDR3, as DNA: TGTGCCATCAGTGAGTCGACCGGGGGCACTGAAGCTTTCTTT. The rearrangement joins TRBV10-3 to TRBJ1-1; tentative D call: TRBD1 (5 bases). Germline lookup yields CDR1 ENHRY and CDR2 SYGVKD. This CDR3 has 14 amino acids. V shed 0 bases and J shed 4 bases, with 9 bases lying between them.

This clonotype came up a few times. The genes are TRBV29-1 and TRBJ1-2, with 10 bases identical to TRBD1. Germline trimming cut 7 bases from V and 7 bases from J; bases unmatched to any gene: 9. This CDR3 comprises 13 residues. Germline assignment: CDR1 SQVTM and CDR2 ANQGSEA. The CDR3 nucleotides are TGCAGCGGACGACAGGGGGCGGGAACTGGCTACACCTTC. Protein sequence: CSGRQGAGTGYTF.